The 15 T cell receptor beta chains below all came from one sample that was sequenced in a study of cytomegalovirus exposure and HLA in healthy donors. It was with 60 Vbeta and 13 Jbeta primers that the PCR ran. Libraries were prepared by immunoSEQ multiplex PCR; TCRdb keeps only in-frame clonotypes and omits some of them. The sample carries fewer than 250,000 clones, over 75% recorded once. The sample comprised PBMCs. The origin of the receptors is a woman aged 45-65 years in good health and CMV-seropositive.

CDR3 loop: CASSLAGHTGELFF. CDR3 DNA sequence: TGCGCCAGCAGCTTGGCAGGGCACACCGGGGAGCTGTTTTTT. The rearrangement links TRBV5-1 to TRBJ2-2; D is possibly TRBD1 (5 bases). Deletions cut 0 bases from V and 3 bases from J, with 6 bases between. The CDR3 runs 14 residues. CDR1 and CDR2 (germline): SGHRS, YFSETQ.

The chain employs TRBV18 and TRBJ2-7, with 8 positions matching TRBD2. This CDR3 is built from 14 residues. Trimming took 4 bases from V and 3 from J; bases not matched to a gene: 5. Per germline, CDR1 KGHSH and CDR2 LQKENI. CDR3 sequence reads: CASSLSGGDYEQYF. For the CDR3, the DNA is TGTGCCAGCTCACTAAGCGGGGGCGACTACGAGCAGTACTTC.

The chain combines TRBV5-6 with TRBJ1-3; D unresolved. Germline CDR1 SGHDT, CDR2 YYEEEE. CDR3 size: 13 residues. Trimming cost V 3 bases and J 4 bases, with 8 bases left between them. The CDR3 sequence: CASSWMTGNTIYF. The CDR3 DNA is TGTGCCAGCAGCTGGATGACAGGAAACACCATATATTTT.

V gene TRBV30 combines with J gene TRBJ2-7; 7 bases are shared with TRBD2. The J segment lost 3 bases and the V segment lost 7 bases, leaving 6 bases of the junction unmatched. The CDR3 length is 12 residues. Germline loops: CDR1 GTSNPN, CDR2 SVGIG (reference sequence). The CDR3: CASTWGGYEQYF. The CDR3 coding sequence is TGTGCCTCGACCTGGGGGGGCTACGAGCAGTACTTC.

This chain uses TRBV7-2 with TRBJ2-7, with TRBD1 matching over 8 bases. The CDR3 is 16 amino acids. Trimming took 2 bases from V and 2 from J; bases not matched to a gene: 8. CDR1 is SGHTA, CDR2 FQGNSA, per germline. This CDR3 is CASSLSPDRVPYEQYF. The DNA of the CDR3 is TGTGCCAGCAGCTTATCCCCGGACAGGGTCCCCTACGAGCAGTACTTC.

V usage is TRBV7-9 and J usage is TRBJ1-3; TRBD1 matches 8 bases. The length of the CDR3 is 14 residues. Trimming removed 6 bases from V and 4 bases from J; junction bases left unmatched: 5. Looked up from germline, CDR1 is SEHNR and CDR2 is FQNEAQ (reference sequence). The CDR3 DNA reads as TGTGCCAGCAGACCGACAGGGGTCGGAAACACCATATATTTT. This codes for CASRPTGVGNTIYF.

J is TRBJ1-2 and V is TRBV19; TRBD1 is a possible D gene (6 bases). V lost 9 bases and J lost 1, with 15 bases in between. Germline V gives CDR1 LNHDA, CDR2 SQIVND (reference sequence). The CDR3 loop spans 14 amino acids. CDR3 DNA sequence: TGTGCCAGCAACTCAGGGGATGGTAACTATGGCTACACCTTC. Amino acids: CASNSGDGNYGYTF.

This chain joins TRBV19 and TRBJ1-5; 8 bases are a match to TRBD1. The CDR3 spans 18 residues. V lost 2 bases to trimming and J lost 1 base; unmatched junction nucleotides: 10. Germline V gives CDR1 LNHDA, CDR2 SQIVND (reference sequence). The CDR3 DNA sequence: TGTGCCAGTAGTATACCTATCCAACAGGGGGGGAGCAATCAGCCCCAGCATTTT. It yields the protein CASSIPIQQGGSNQPQHF.

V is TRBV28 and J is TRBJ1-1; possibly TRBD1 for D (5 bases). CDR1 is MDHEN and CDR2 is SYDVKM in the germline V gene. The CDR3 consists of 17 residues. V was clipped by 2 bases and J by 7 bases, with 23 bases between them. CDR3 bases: TGTGCCAGCAGTTTAGGGGGTGGGGGGGGAACGGGGGGTGAAGCTTTCTTT. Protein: CASSLGGGGGTGGEAFF. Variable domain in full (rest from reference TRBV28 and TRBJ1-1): DVKVTQSSRYLVKRTGEKVFLECVQDMDHENMFWYRQDPGLGLRLIYFSYDVKMKEKGDIPEGYSVSREKKERFSLILESASTNQTSMYLCASSLGGGGGTGGEAFFGQGTRLTVV.

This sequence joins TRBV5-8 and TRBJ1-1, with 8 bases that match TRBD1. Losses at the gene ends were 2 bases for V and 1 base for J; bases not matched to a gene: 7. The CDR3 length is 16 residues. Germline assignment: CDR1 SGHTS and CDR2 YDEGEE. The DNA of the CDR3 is TGTGCCAGCAGCTTTCGGGACGGACAGGGGAACACTGAAGCTTTCTTT. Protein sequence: CASSFRDGQGNTEAFF. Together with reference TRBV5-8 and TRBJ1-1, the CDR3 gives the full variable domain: EAGVTQSPTHLIKTRGQQATLRCSPISGHTSVYWYQQALGLGLQFLLWYDEGEERNRGNFPPRFSGRQFPNYSSELNVNALELEDSALYLCASSFRDGQGNTEAFFGQGTRLTVV.

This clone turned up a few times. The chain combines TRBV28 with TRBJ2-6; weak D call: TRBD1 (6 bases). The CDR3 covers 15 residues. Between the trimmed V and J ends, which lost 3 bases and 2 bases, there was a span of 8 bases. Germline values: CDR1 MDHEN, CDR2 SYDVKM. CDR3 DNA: TGTGCCAGCAGTTTCAGGGGCACTGGGGCCAACGTCCTGACTTTC. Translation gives CASSFRGTGANVLTF.

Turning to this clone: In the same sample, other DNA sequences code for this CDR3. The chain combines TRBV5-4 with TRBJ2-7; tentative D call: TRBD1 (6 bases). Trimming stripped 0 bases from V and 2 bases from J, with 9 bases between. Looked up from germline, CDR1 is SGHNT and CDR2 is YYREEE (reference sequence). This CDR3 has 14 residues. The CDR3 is CASSLGQATYEQYF. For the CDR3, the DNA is TGTGCCAGCAGCTTGGGACAGGCAACCTACGAGCAGTACTTC.

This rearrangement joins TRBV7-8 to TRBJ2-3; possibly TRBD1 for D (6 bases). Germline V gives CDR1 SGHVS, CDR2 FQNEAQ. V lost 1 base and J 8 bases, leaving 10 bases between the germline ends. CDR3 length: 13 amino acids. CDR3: CASSLEQGSTQYF. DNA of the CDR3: TGTGCCAGCAGCTTAGAGCAGGGGTCTACGCAGTATTTT.

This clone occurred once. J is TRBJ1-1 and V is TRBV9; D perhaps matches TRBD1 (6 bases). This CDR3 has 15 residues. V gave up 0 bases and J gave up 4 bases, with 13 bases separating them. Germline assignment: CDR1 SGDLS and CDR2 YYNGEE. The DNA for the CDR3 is TGTGCCAGCAGCGTAGACGGGGGAGGGGGCACTGAAGCTTTCTTT. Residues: CASSVDGGGGTEAFF.

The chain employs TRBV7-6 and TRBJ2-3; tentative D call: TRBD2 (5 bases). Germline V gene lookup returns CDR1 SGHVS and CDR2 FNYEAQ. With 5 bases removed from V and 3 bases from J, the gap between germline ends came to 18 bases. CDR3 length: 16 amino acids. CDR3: CASSIRGSAPTDTQYF. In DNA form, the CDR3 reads TGTGCCAGCAGCATAAGAGGGAGCGCGCCGACAGATACGCAGTATTTT.